This T cell receptor beta chain was found in a study of cytomegalovirus exposure and HLA in healthy donors. The PCR had 60 Vbeta and 13 Jbeta primers. Using immunoSEQ multiplex PCR, the repertoire was profiled, and TCRdb retains in-frame clones only, with some absent. The table includes more than 100,000 clones, 74% detected once. This CDR3 has 16 residues. Germline V gene sequence: CDR1 SGHNT, CDR2 YYREEE (reference sequence). V was cut by 7 bases and J by 0 bases, with 19 bases left in between. The V call is TRBV5-4, the J call TRBJ1-2; possibly TRBD1 for D (6 bases). The sequence was obtained from a woman aged 45-59 years in good health and CMV-seropositive. The sequenced sample was PBMCs. This chain's CDR3 is CASQARGAGANYGYTF. The CDR3 region has the DNA TGTGCCAGCCAAGCCCGGGGGGCTGGAGCTAACTATGGCTACACCTTC.